Below are 16 T cell receptor beta chains sequenced from a single sample in a study of OX40 agonist ivuxolimab in advanced cancers. Profiling relied on immunoSEQ multiplex PCR, and the TCRdb table lists in-frame clones only, not all of them. Here the sample spans about 60,000 clones, about nine tenths being singletons. The sample in question was CD4+ or CD8+ T cells sorted from blood, obtained in a trial of the OX40 agonist ivuxolimab. These receptor sequences come from an adult with an advanced solid tumor such as melanoma, head and neck, liver or kidney cancer.

This rearrangement joins TRBV7-5 to TRBJ2-7; the D call TRBD2 from the table was never checked on the DNA. TRBV7-5 is assigned pseudogene status. This CDR3 contains 15 residues. CDR3 protein: CASSLGGTDPYEQYF. The CDR3, as DNA: TGTGCCAGCAGCTTAGGCGGGACGGACCCCTACGAGCAGTACTTC.

This sequence joins TRBV5-6 and TRBJ2-7; no firm D call. CDR1 is SGHDT, CDR2 YYEEEE, per germline. V lost 0 bases and J lost 4, with 11 bases in between. This CDR3 spans 14 amino acids. CDR3 sequence: CASSLANLGYEQYF. The CDR3 region has the DNA TGTGCCAGCAGCTTGGCCAATTTGGGGTACGAGCAGTACTTC.

This clone was counted between two and nine times. The genes are TRBV10-3 and TRBJ2-3; 9 nucleotides agree with TRBD2. With V trimmed by 4 bases and J by 2 bases, 7 bases remained unmatched. Germline values: CDR1 ENHRY, CDR2 SYGVKD. CDR3 length: 16 amino acids. CDR3: CAISAGLAGFTDTQYF. The CDR3 DNA reads TGTGCCATCAGTGCAGGGCTAGCGGGATTCACAGATACGCAGTATTTT.

This clone has just one count. The V and J genes are TRBV7-9 and TRBJ2-5; D is possibly TRBD2 (6 bases). Trimming shortened V by 7 bases and J by 5 bases, and 23 bases separated the two germline ends. The CDR3 has 16 amino acids. Germline V gene data show CDR1 as SEHNR and CDR2 as FQNEAQ (reference sequence). The CDR3 bases are TGTGCCAGCAACCGGGGTAGTGGGAGCGGAGGGGAGACCCAGTACTTC. It yields the protein CASNRGSGSGGETQYF.

The rearrangement links TRBV28 to TRBJ1-5; D remains unclear. This CDR3 comprises 12 residues. Germline CDR1 and CDR2: MDHEN and SYDVKM. V lost 6 bases, J lost 0 bases, and 3 bases lay in between. CDR3 bases: TGTGCCAGCAGATATAGCAATCAGCCCCAGCATTTT. Translating it yields CASRYSNQPQHF.

This chain connects TRBV10-3 to TRBJ2-7; TRBD1 agrees at 9 bases. Germline CDR1 is ENHRY and CDR2 is SYGVKD. The J segment lost 2 bases and the V segment lost 10 bases, leaving 15 bases of the junction unmatched. This CDR3 is 16 amino acids long. In DNA form, the CDR3 reads TGTGCCAGCAGCCCTGAGGGACAGGGTTCAACCTACGAGCAGTACTTC. This encodes CASSPEGQGSTYEQYF.

CDR3 loop: CASSLLGTGSGANVLTF. CDR3 nucleotide sequence: TGCGCCAGCAGCTTGCTGGGGACGGGATCTGGGGCCAACGTCCTGACTTTC. The chain is built from TRBV5-1 and TRBJ2-6; D might be TRBD1 or TRBD2, each matching 5 bases. Germline loops: CDR1 SGHRS, CDR2 YFSETQ. The CDR3 is made up of 17 amino acids. V gave up 1 base and J gave up 1 base, with 12 bases separating them.

The chain has TRBV7-9 and TRBJ1-4; tentative D call: TRBD1 (6 bases). V gave up 1 base and J gave up 5 bases, with 11 bases separating them. The CDR3 sequence is 15 residues long. Germline loops: CDR1 SEHNR, CDR2 FQNEAQ (reference sequence). Here the CDR3 DNA reads TGTGCCAGCAGCTTAGGAGACAGGACCAATGAAAAACTGTTTTTT. The encoded protein is CASSLGDRTNEKLFF.

This chain uses TRBV18 with TRBJ2-7; a weak D match, TRBD2 (5 bases). The CDR3 has 13 amino acids. The germline CDR1 and CDR2 sequences are KGHSH and LQKENI. The V end was cut by 3 bases, the J end by 7 bases, with 13 bases between. The CDR3 nucleotides read TGTGCCAGCTCACCCCAGAAGCCGGGGGAGCAGTACTTC. It is translated as CASSPQKPGEQYF.

In regard to this clone: The sample has other DNA sequences that encode this CDR3 too. The V call is TRBV15, the J call TRBJ2-1; the D is unclear. The CDR3 totals 14 residues. The germline V gene encodes CDR1 LNHNV and CDR2 YYDKDF (reference sequence). The V end was cut by 3 bases, the J end by 0 bases, with 6 bases between. The CDR3 region has the DNA TGTGCCACCAGCAGCGGCGGCTCCTACAATGAGCAGTTCTTC. It yields the protein CATSSGGSYNEQFF.

The chain recombines TRBV2 with TRBJ1-1; D gene uncertain. With 5 bases removed from V and 1 base from J, the gap between germline ends came to 14 bases. CDR3 length: 15 amino acids. CDR1 is SNHLY, CDR2 FYNNEI, per germline. For the CDR3, the DNA is TGTGCCAGCAGTCCCCGCGGGGTTACGAACACTGAAGCTTTCTTT. Translated, it gives CASSPRGVTNTEAFF.

The genes are TRBV29-1 and TRBJ2-5, with TRBD1 matching over 8 bases. The DNA end is a closer match to TRBJ2-7, so the J assignment may be wrong. CDR3 size: 15 residues. In germline, CDR1 is SQVTM, CDR2 ANQGSEA. The CDR3, as DNA: TGCAGCGCTGGACAGGGCAATTCTCCTACCTACGAGCAGTACTTC. Translating it yields CSAGQGNSPTYEQYF.

The chain employs TRBV19 and TRBJ2-4; D perhaps matches TRBD1 (5 bases). The CDR3 length is 18 residues. Trimming stripped 3 bases from V and 7 bases from J, with 25 bases between. Germline CDR1 is LNHDA and CDR2 is SQIVND (reference sequence). Here the CDR3 reads CASSIGKGSPTAGNIQYF. CDR3 nucleotides: TGTGCCAGTAGTATTGGTAAGGGGTCGCCTACTGCTGGGAACATTCAGTACTTC.

This chain joins TRBV28 and TRBJ1-2; D is uncertain. Looked up from germline, CDR1 is MDHEN and CDR2 is SYDVKM. Trimming pared 7 bases from V and 4 bases from J, leaving 10 bases between. The CDR3 length is 12 residues. The CDR3 DNA follows: TGTGCCAGCAAGAGGACTTTCTATGGCTACACCTTC. This encodes CASKRTFYGYTF.

This clone occurred a few times. V and J are TRBV5-6 and TRBJ2-3, with 10 bases matching TRBD2. CDR1 and CDR2 from the germline V gene are SGHDT and YYEEEE. V shed 3 bases, J shed 4 bases, and the junction held 8 bases outside the gene matches. The CDR3 totals 16 residues. The CDR3 here is CASSSPGLATADTQYF. In DNA, the CDR3 is TGTGCCAGCAGCTCACCGGGACTAGCGACTGCAGATACGCAGTATTTT.

This chain uses TRBV6-5 with TRBJ2-3; TRBD2 agrees at 8 bases. Germline CDR1 and CDR2: MNHEY and SVGAGI. The V and J ends lost 5 bases and 0 bases, in that order; junction bases with no gene match: 4. CDR3 length: 15 amino acids. Written as DNA, the CDR3 is TGTGCCAGCAGTCCCGGGACTAGGAGCACAGATACGCAGTATTTT. It specifies CASSPGTRSTDTQYF.